What follows are 24 T cell receptor beta chains derived from one specimen sequenced in a study of T-cell reconstitution after alpha-beta-depleted transplantation in children. Unique molecular identifiers were incorporated when the TCRbeta library was constructed. TCRdb analysed the PCR reads with MiXCR anew, one entry per CDR3 protein. The profile shows some 550,000 distinct CDR3 sequences, roughly 24% of them singletons. Sequenced material: PBMCs, mostly from graft donor cells, taken 360 days after TCRalphabeta/CD19-depleted stem cell transplant. These receptors all stem from a boy under two years old who had a stem cell transplant for acute myeloid leukemia, so the T cells may come from the graft donor.

A few counts support this clonotype. The chain has TRBV12-3 or TRBV12-4 and TRBJ2-7, with D uncertain. The CDR3 loop spans 15 amino acids. V lost 4 bases to trimming and J lost 7 bases, with 20 bases between them. The DNA of the CDR3 is TGTGCCAGCAGTTCACCAGCATTCTCTGGGTGGGAGCAGTACTTC. Translating it yields CASSSPAFSGWEQYF.

Ten or more counts support this clonotype. The V gene is TRBV29-1, the J gene TRBJ2-5, with 10 bases that match TRBD1. V lost 4 bases, J lost 5 bases, and 1 base stayed unmatched. Germline CDR1 reads SQVTM; CDR2 reads ANQGSEA. The CDR3 has 12 amino acids. CDR3 DNA: TGCAGCGTTGGACAGGGGGCGGAGACCCAGTACTTC. This gives the protein CSVGQGAETQYF. The variable domain in full, with the rest retrieved from reference TRBV29-1 and TRBJ2-5, is SAVISQKPSRDICQRGTSLTIQCQVDSQVTMMFWYRQQPGQSLTLIATANQGSEATYESGFVIDKFPISRPNLTFSTLTVSNMSPEDSSIYLCSVGQGAETQYFGPGTRLLVL.

This clonotype has at least ten counts. V is TRBV29-1 and J is TRBJ2-7; D might be TRBD2 (6 bases). V lost 6 bases, J lost 6 bases, and 18 bases lay in between. This CDR3 has 13 amino acids. Germline V gene data show CDR1 as SQVTM and CDR2 as ANQGSEA. The CDR3 loop is CSVEIGGRGEQYF. CDR3 nucleotide sequence: TGCAGCGTCGAGATTGGGGGGAGAGGCGAGCAGTACTTC.

V usage is TRBV20-1 and J usage is TRBJ2-5; 7 bases are a match to TRBD1. Germline values: CDR1 DFQATT, CDR2 SNEGSKA (reference sequence). This CDR3 is built from 12 residues. Trimming removed 4 bases from V and 3 bases from J; junction bases left unmatched: 2. CDR3 coding DNA: TGCAGTGCTATCGGGACAGAAGAGACCCAGTACTTC. This codes for CSAIGTEETQYF.

The chain couples TRBV6-5 to TRBJ2-1; D call uncertain. Deletions cut 11 bases from V and 0 bases from J, with 17 bases between. CDR3 length equals 15 residues. Germline CDR1 reads MNHEY; CDR2 reads SVGAGI. The CDR3 DNA follows: TGTGCCTCCAGCTTGGGCACAAACTCCTACAATGAGCAGTTCTTC. It specifies CASSLGTNSYNEQFF.

V is TRBV12-3 or TRBV12-4 and J is TRBJ2-5, with a possible D match to TRBD2 (7 bases). The CDR3 runs 18 residues. Trimming took 1 base from V and 5 from J, leaving 23 bases between them. The CDR3 is CASSLVLGGPLGGETQYF. CDR3 nucleotides: TGTGCCAGCAGTTTAGTCCTGGGGGGGCCCTTGGGGGGGGAGACCCAGTACTTC.

This clonotype has ten or more counts. V is TRBV5-1 and J is TRBJ2-7; 7 nucleotides match TRBD2. Germline trimming cut 3 bases from V and 0 bases from J; bases unmatched to any gene: 6. This CDR3 is built from 15 residues. Germline values: CDR1 SGHRS, CDR2 YFSETQ. Here the CDR3 reads CASSWGSGRSYEQYV. The CDR3 DNA reads as TGCGCCAGCAGCTGGGGTAGCGGGCGCTCCTACGAGCAGTACGTC.

The chain recombines TRBV7-2 with TRBJ2-7; possible D gene TRBD1, 5 bases. Germline CDR1 SGHTA, CDR2 FQGNSA. Trimming left V 0 bases short and J 0 bases short, with 15 bases between. This CDR3 has 17 amino acids. This CDR3 reads CASSLASQGLSSYEQYF. The CDR3, as DNA: TGTGCCAGCAGCTTAGCCAGCCAGGGCCTAAGCTCCTACGAGCAGTACTTC.

The chain uses TRBV3-1 and TRBJ1-3; D gene ambiguous. Germline V CDR1 and CDR2: LGHDT, YNNKEL (reference sequence). The CDR3 spans 15 residues. V was clipped by 1 base and J by 4 bases, with 11 bases between them. The CDR3 DNA reads TGTGCCAGCAGCCAAGGAGGATCGGCCGGAAACACCATATATTTT. This translates into CASSQGGSAGNTIYF.

The chain carries TRBV7-2 and TRBJ1-5, with D perhaps TRBD1 (6 bases). This CDR3 contains 15 residues. Germline V lookup: CDR1 SGHTA, CDR2 FQGNSA. The V end lost 5 bases, the J end lost 5 bases, and 16 bases lay between the germline ends. Here the CDR3 DNA reads TGTGCCAGCAGCGCTCAGGGGCCTAATTATCAGCCCCAGCATTTT. This encodes CASSAQGPNYQPQHF.

The rearrangement joins TRBV20-1 to TRBJ2-3; D gene uncertain. There are 8 residues in the CDR3. Germline V CDR1 and CDR2: DFQATT, SNEGSKA (reference sequence). V was pared by 2 bases and J by 14 bases, with 5 bases between. The CDR3 DNA follows: TGCAGTGCTAGAAAACCGTATTTT. Translating it yields CSARKPYF.

This clonotype appeared a few times. CDR3 DNA: TGTGCCAGCAGCCCCGGGACCCAGATGGAGCAGTACGTC. The encoded protein is CASSPGTQMEQYV. J is TRBJ2-7 and V is TRBV28, with D perhaps being TRBD1 or TRBD2 (5 bases each). The CDR3 length is 13 residues. Germline V gives CDR1 MDHEN, CDR2 SYDVKM. V shed 6 bases and J shed 7 bases, with 16 bases lying between them.

This clonotype was observed a few times. The chain joins TRBV10-3 to TRBJ2-1; 12 bases agree with TRBD1. Germline values: CDR1 ENHRY, CDR2 SYGVKD. V lost 5 bases and J lost 7; bases outside the gene matches: 6. The CDR3 covers 15 residues. This chain's CDR3 is CAISRDRGRSNEQFF. The CDR3 nucleotides are TGTGCCATCAGTAGGGACAGGGGGCGTAGTAATGAGCAGTTCTTC.

The V gene is TRBV11-2, the J gene TRBJ2-4; tentatively, D is TRBD2 (6 bases). The CDR3 has 15 residues. Germline values: CDR1 SGHAT, CDR2 FQNNGV. Trimming shortened V by 3 bases and J by 3 bases, and 12 bases separated the two germline ends. CDR3 coding DNA: TGTGCCAGCAGCTTTAAGGGGACTGACAAAAACATTCAGTACTTC. It specifies CASSFKGTDKNIQYF.

The genes are TRBV6-6 and TRBJ1-5; D gene unclear. Trimming took 6 bases from V and 5 from J, leaving 17 bases between them. CDR1 and CDR2 from the germline V gene are MNHNY and SVGAGI (reference sequence). The CDR3 extends over 15 amino acids. The CDR3 DNA reads as TGTGCCAGCAGGTCAGGACGGGAGATTTATCAGCCCCAGCATTTT. Amino acids: CASRSGREIYQPQHF.

This clonotype was counted many times. Mismatch with germline at one junction end may stem from a read error. V is TRBV29-1 and J is TRBJ2-3, with TRBD1 matching 7 bases. The CDR3 contains 15 residues. The germline V gene has CDR1 SQVTM and CDR2 ANQGSEA. The CDR3 region has the DNA TGCAGCGTGGAAGGACAGGCCGAATCCACAGATACGCAGTATTTT. It translates to CSVEGQAESTDTQYF.

CDR3 sequence reads: CASSLANRDNEQFF. The CDR3, as DNA: TGTGCCAGCAGCTTGGCCAACAGGGACAATGAGCAGTTCTTC. The gene calls are TRBV5-4 and TRBJ2-1, with D maybe TRBD1 (6 bases). The V gene lost 0 bases and the J gene lost 5 bases, with 9 bases spanning the gap. Germline loops: CDR1 SGHNT, CDR2 YYREEE (reference sequence). This CDR3 is built from 14 residues.

In its sample, this clonotype was seen many times. The chain is built from TRBV29-1 and TRBJ1-2, with TRBD1 identical over 7 bases. This CDR3 comprises 13 residues. Trimming removed 3 bases from V and 5 bases from J; junction bases left unmatched: 6. Germline CDR1 reads SQVTM; CDR2 reads ANQGSEA. The CDR3 region has the DNA TGCAGCGTTGAGGCAGGGGGAGGGTATGGCTACACCTTC. It translates to CSVEAGGGYGYTF.

The rearrangement links TRBV20-1 to TRBJ1-1; D gene uncertain. The CDR3 covers 12 residues. The germline V and J ends were trimmed by 5 bases and 5 bases, with 12 bases remaining between them. Germline loops: CDR1 DFQATT, CDR2 SNEGSKA (reference sequence). CDR3 sequence (DNA): TGCAGTGCTCAGTGGGTCGGGACTGAAGCTTTCTTT. It yields the protein CSAQWVGTEAFF.

This clonotype was counted at least ten times. This chain uses TRBV7-2 with TRBJ1-5; weak D call: TRBD1 (5 bases). Germline CDR1 is SGHTA and CDR2 is FQGNSA. This CDR3 is 14 amino acids long. Trimming removed 5 bases from V and 5 bases from J, with 13 bases in between. CDR3: CASSTLVGDQPQHF. CDR3 bases: TGTGCCAGCAGCACCCTGGTAGGGGATCAGCCCCAGCATTTT.

In the case of this clonotype: A read error is possible here, since a much larger clone lies one base away. Likely a read error: the CDR3 ends without its conserved phenylalanine or tryptophan. The chain employs TRBV15 and TRBJ1-1, with 7 positions matching TRBD1. Germline CDR1 LNHNV, CDR2 YYDKDF (reference sequence). There are 17 residues in the CDR3. The J segment lost 3 bases and the V segment lost 4 bases, leaving 14 bases of the junction unmatched. The CDR3 DNA is TGTGCCACCAGCAAAGACAGGGACTTTGTTGTTGACACTGAAGCTTTCTAT. Its translation is CATSKDRDFVVDTEAFY.

This chain connects TRBV7-6 to TRBJ2-7, with D unclear. CDR3 length equals 15 residues. V lost 5 bases and J 1 base, leaving 15 bases between the germline ends. The V gene's germline CDR1 is SGHVS and CDR2 FNYEAQ. The CDR3 DNA reads TGTGCCAGCAGCCTCATTACGGGCCTTTCCTACGAGCAGTACTTC. Translation gives CASSLITGLSYEQYF. The full variable domain, completed using reference TRBV7-6 and TRBJ2-7, is GAGVSQSPRYKVTKRGQDVALRCDPISGHVSLYWYRQALGQGPEFLTYFNYEAQQDKSGLPNDRFSAERPEGSISTLTIQRTEQRDSAMYRCASSLITGLSYEQYFGPGTRLTVT.

This clonotype occurred once. The chain combines TRBV11-2 with TRBJ2-5, with 12 positions matching TRBD2. CDR1 is SGHAT, CDR2 FQNNGV, per germline. The V and J ends lost 0 bases and 5 bases, in that order; junction bases with no gene match: 7. This CDR3 is built from 17 residues. Here the CDR3 DNA reads TGTGCCAGCAGCTTAGAACTAGCGGGGGGCCTTTGGGAGACCCAGTACTTC. Translating it yields CASSLELAGGLWETQYF.

V is TRBV7-2 and J is TRBJ1-2, with a tentative D call TRBD1 (5 bases). This CDR3 is 16 amino acids long. Germline V gene lookup returns CDR1 SGHTA and CDR2 FQGNSA. Trimming took 2 bases from V and 3 from J, leaving 16 bases between them. CDR3 amino acids: CASSLRGRGTDYGYTF. CDR3 bases: TGTGCCAGCAGCTTACGGGGACGGGGTACGGACTATGGCTACACCTTC.